In this sample, the clone carrying this T cell receptor (beta chain) turned up many times. The ends were cut back, 2 bases at V and 0 bases at J, with 13 bases in the middle. The CDR3 length is 16 residues. For the diagnoses, clinical symptoms, serum thyroxine and TRAb, thyroid ultrasound and orbital computed tomography were used. The data are from a study of T cells in Graves' hyperthyroidism and ophthalmopathy. Looking at the study overall: At the time of initial diagnosis and before any treatment, peripheral blood was collected.

TCR beta CDR3 regions were amplified from RNA. A first-round RT-PCR of the TCR CDR3 used the HTBI primer set. MiXCR was run by TCRdb on the multiplex PCR reads, yielding one entry per CDR3 protein. Of around 600,000 distinct CDR3 sequences in the sample, around 13% were seen once. The chain has TRBV12-3 or TRBV12-4 and TRBJ2-5; tentative D call: TRBD2 (5 bases). The sample taken for sequencing was blood. The origin of this receptor is a woman aged 50 to 65 with Graves' ophthalmopathy. The CDR3: CASSLRGLGYQETQYF. The CDR3 DNA reads TGTGCCAGCAGTTTACGCGGGTTGGGCTACCAAGAGACCCAGTACTTC.